Following are 20 T cell receptor beta chains from one sample sequenced in a study of cytomegalovirus exposure and HLA in healthy donors (dated by TCRdb to 2016 to 2017). The library came from the immunoSEQ multiplex PCR assay. A mixture of 60 forward primers for TCR Vbeta segments and 13 reverse primers for TCR Jbeta segments was used in the multiplex PCR. TCRdb re-hosts the immuneACCESS table, in-frame sequences only. Its copies lack some clones; in the studies checked, an unresolved V gene accounts for under half of them, and the cause for the rest is not known. The sample table holds about 130,000 clones, of which about two thirds were seen once. The ten most abundant clones make up around 2.5% of the sample. The sample was PBMCs. The receptors were sampled from a woman aged 60-75 years in good health and CMV-seropositive.

This chain connects TRBV7-9 to TRBJ2-7; 12 bases map to TRBD1. Germline V lookup: CDR1 SEHNR, CDR2 FQNEAQ (reference sequence). V was clipped by 5 bases and J by 9 bases; unmatched bases: 8. The CDR3 loop spans 14 amino acids. This CDR3 is CASSPGTGGIGQYF. The CDR3 DNA sequence: TGTGCCAGCAGCCCCGGGACAGGGGGCATCGGGCAGTACTTC.

The chain recombines TRBV13 with TRBJ2-2; possibly TRBD1 for D (5 bases). The CDR3 totals 16 residues. Germline values: CDR1 PRHDT, CDR2 FYEKMQ (reference sequence). V dropped 6 bases and J dropped 4 bases, with 18 bases sitting between them. CDR3 in amino acids: CASSLIDSAGTGELFF. The CDR3 DNA reads as TGTGCCAGCAGTCTTATCGACAGCGCCGGCACCGGGGAGCTGTTTTTT.

The chain couples TRBV5-1 to TRBJ2-1, with TRBD2 identical over 9 bases. Germline trimming cut 0 bases from V and 3 bases from J; bases unmatched to any gene: 13. From germline, CDR1 is SGHRS and CDR2 YFSETQ. The CDR3 runs to 19 residues. Written as DNA, the CDR3 is TGCGCCAGCAGCTTGGGGGGGGCCCTAGCGGGGAAATTCTACAATGAGCAGTTCTTC. Translated: CASSLGGALAGKFYNEQFF.

V gene TRBV6-1 combines with J gene TRBJ2-7; no reliable D call. CDR1 and CDR2 from the germline V gene are MNHNS and SASEGT. The V end was cut by 6 bases, the J end by 3 bases, with 9 bases between. This CDR3 is 12 amino acids long. The chain's CDR3 is CASRAGIYEQYF. CDR3 nucleotides: TGTGCCAGCAGGGCAGGAATCTACGAGCAGTACTTC.

The V and J genes are TRBV5-4 and TRBJ1-5, with 11 nucleotides matching TRBD1. The CDR3 has 15 amino acids. V trimming: 0 bases; J trimming: 11 bases; junction bases outside the gene matches: 7. Per germline, CDR1 SGHNT and CDR2 YYREEE (reference sequence). Written as DNA, the CDR3 is TGTGCCAGCAGCTTGGGGACAGGGGGCACTCGAGCCCAGCATTTT. It encodes CASSLGTGGTRAQHF.

The V and J genes are TRBV4-1 and TRBJ2-2; a possible D gene is TRBD2 (5 bases). The CDR3 consists of 15 residues. Per the germline V gene, CDR1 is MGHRA and CDR2 is YSYEKL. Between the trimmed V and J ends, which lost 3 bases and 3 bases, there was a span of 11 bases. The CDR3 reads CASSQRAADTGELFF. In DNA form, the CDR3 reads TGCGCCAGCAGCCAGCGGGCCGCTGACACCGGGGAGCTGTTTTTT.

The gene calls are TRBV29-1 and TRBJ1-2, with 7 nucleotides matching TRBD1. Germline V CDR1 and CDR2: SQVTM, ANQGSEA. The V and J ends lost 6 bases and 4 bases, in that order; junction bases with no gene match: 5. The CDR3 covers 12 residues. This chain's CDR3 is CSVDRAPYGYTF. The CDR3 nucleotides read TGCAGCGTAGACAGGGCCCCCTATGGCTACACCTTC.

This rearrangement joins TRBV5-4 to TRBJ1-6; perhaps TRBD1 as D (6 bases). V was shortened by 3 bases and J by 10 bases, with 17 bases between the two germline ends. This CDR3 is 15 amino acids long. Looked up from germline, CDR1 is SGHNT and CDR2 is YYREEE (reference sequence). The CDR3 here is CASSSDLGGYSPLHF. The DNA for the CDR3 is TGTGCCAGCAGCTCTGACTTAGGGGGTTACTCACCCCTCCACTTT.

This sequence joins TRBV25-1 and TRBJ1-1; D gene uncertain. The CDR3 sequence is 12 residues long. The V gene's germline CDR1 is MGHDK and CDR2 SYGVNS. V was trimmed by 7 bases and J by 1 base, leaving 7 bases between them. This chain's CDR3 is CASIRENTEAFF. As DNA, the CDR3 is TGTGCCAGCATACGGGAGAACACTGAAGCTTTCTTT.

The chain combines TRBV27 with TRBJ2-2, with 9 bases matching TRBD1. The germline CDR1 and CDR2 sequences are MNHEY and SMNVEV (reference sequence). The trim removed 3 bases at V and 6 bases at J, leaving 2 bases unmatched. This CDR3 has 14 amino acids. Here the CDR3 reads CASSLRQGAGELFF. The CDR3 region has the DNA TGTGCCAGCAGTTTGCGACAGGGGGCCGGGGAGCTGTTTTTT.

This clone was detected once. The chain combines TRBV6-1 with TRBJ1-5; TRBD1 matches 8 bases. V was clipped by 9 bases and J by 1 base; unmatched bases: 8. Looked up from germline, CDR1 is MNHNS and CDR2 is SASEGT. The CDR3 covers 15 residues. The DNA of the CDR3 is TGTGCCAGTTTTAAGGGGACAGGAAGCAATCAGCCCCAGCATTTT. Its translation is CASFKGTGSNQPQHF.

The chain employs TRBV5-4 and TRBJ1-6; D may be TRBD1 (5 bases). Germline V gene sequence: CDR1 SGHNT, CDR2 YYREEE (reference sequence). Between the trimmed V and J ends, which lost 1 base and 5 bases, there was a span of 10 bases. The CDR3 is 15 residues long. CDR3 bases: TGTGCCAGCAGCTTGATAGGGGCGAATAATTCACCCCTCCACTTT. Translation gives CASSLIGANNSPLHF.

Of note for this clone: The junction and the germline gene differ at one end; a read error may be behind it. The gene calls are TRBV19 and TRBJ2-7; 11 nucleotides align to TRBD2. This CDR3 is 14 amino acids long. Germline CDR1 and CDR2: LNHDA and SQIVND (reference sequence). CDR3: CASSAGTSGPPGHF. As DNA, the CDR3 is TGTGCCAGTAGTGCCGGGACTAGCGGTCCACCCGGGCACTTC.

This clone was detected only once. The genes are TRBV9 and TRBJ1-4, with 11 bases matching TRBD1. This CDR3 has 16 amino acids. V was clipped by 2 bases and J by 8 bases; unmatched bases: 8. The germline V gene encodes CDR1 SGDLS and CDR2 YYNGEE. The CDR3 coding sequence is TGTGCCAGCAGCGTCGGGACAGGGGGGTTAATGGAAAAACTGTTTTTT. Encoded protein: CASSVGTGGLMEKLFF.

The genes are TRBV5-4 and TRBJ2-5, with 8 bases lining up with TRBD1. The CDR3 sequence is 16 residues long. The germline gives CDR1 SGHNT, CDR2 YYREEE (reference sequence). Trimming at V came to 0 bases and at J to 2 bases, leaving 6 bases not matched to a gene. The CDR3 sequence: CASSLVGTGPQETQYF. Here the CDR3 DNA reads TGTGCCAGCAGCTTGGTGGGGACAGGTCCACAAGAGACCCAGTACTTC. The variable domain in full, with the rest retrieved from reference TRBV5-4 and TRBJ2-5, is ETGVTQSPTHLIKTRGQQVTLRCSSQSGHNTVSWYQQALGQGPQFIFQYYREEENGRGNFPPRFSGLQFPNYSSELNVNALELDDSALYLCASSLVGTGPQETQYFGPGTRLLVL.

CDR3 DNA: TGTGCCAGCAGCTTATCTCTACAGGTGAGGACTGAAGCTTTCTTT. Amino acid sequence: CASSLSLQVRTEAFF. The rearrangement uses TRBV7-2 and TRBJ1-1; maybe TRBD1 (5 bases). Trimming pared 2 bases from V and 5 bases from J, leaving 15 bases between. CDR1 and CDR2 from the germline V gene are SGHTA and FQGNSA. This CDR3 contains 15 residues.

The chain combines TRBV2 with TRBJ1-2; TRBD1 is a possible D gene (6 bases). V was shortened by 3 bases and J by 5 bases, with 10 bases between the two germline ends. CDR3 length equals 13 residues. Looked up from germline, CDR1 is SNHLY and CDR2 is FYNNEI. CDR3 sequence reads: CASSEDQGYGYTF. The CDR3 coding sequence is TGTGCCAGCAGTGAGGACCAGGGGTATGGCTACACCTTC.

In this sample, this clone turned up once. The chain employs TRBV19 and TRBJ1-2; 8 bases align to TRBD1. Germline V gene sequence: CDR1 LNHDA, CDR2 SQIVND (reference sequence). This CDR3 is 12 amino acids long. The ends lost 7 bases at V and 5 bases at J; junction bases unmatched: 3. In DNA form, the CDR3 reads TGTGCCAGTACGGACAGGGTTTATGGCTACACCTTC. Its protein product is CASTDRVYGYTF.

V gene TRBV7-9 combines with J gene TRBJ1-4, with 8 bases lining up with TRBD1. Germline CDR1 is SEHNR and CDR2 is FQNEAQ (reference sequence). J gave up 7 bases and V 5 bases, and 9 bases lay outside the gene matches. This CDR3 comprises 15 residues. CDR3 amino acids: CASSLGQGDGEKLFF. The DNA for the CDR3 is TGTGCCAGCAGCCTAGGACAGGGAGACGGTGAAAAACTGTTTTTT.

The rearrangement links TRBV19 to TRBJ2-3; 9 bases align to TRBD2. CDR1 LNHDA and CDR2 SQIVND come from the germline V gene (reference sequence). The CDR3 length is 17 residues. The V and J ends lost 4 bases and 1 base, in that order; junction bases with no gene match: 9. This chain's CDR3 is CASSTPGASGGTDTQYF. CDR3 DNA sequence: TGTGCCAGTAGTACACCCGGGGCTAGCGGGGGCACAGATACGCAGTATTTT.